These 11 T cell receptor beta chains share one sample of origin, sequenced in a study of neurological immune-mediated disorders. The time point: longitudinal time-point 2. Via MiXCR, TCRdb re-called the 5' RACE reads, giving one row per CDR3 protein. The table records 65,000 to 85,000 distinct CDR3 sequences, over 4.5% of them present only once. Input material: PBMCs. These receptors all stem from a woman in her fifties or sixties with multiple sclerosis.

This clonotype was seen ten or more times. The V and J genes are TRBV20-1 and TRBJ2-2; tentative D call: TRBD2 (7 bases). Trimming took 0 bases from V and 1 from J, leaving 12 bases between them. The CDR3 runs 16 residues. Germline CDR1 reads DFQATT; CDR2 reads SNEGSKA (reference sequence). In DNA form, the CDR3 reads TGCAGTGCTAGAGATAAGGGGGGGGTGAACACCGGGGAGCTGTTTTTT. This gives the protein CSARDKGGVNTGELFF.

This clonotype was detected many times. This chain joins TRBV29-1 and TRBJ1-1, with 8 bases identical to TRBD1. The CDR3 extends over 12 amino acids. The germline CDR1 and CDR2 sequences are SQVTM and ANQGSEA. V dropped 7 bases and J dropped 12; count of bases not matched to a gene: 13. CDR3 region: CSAQRGQGQSFF. In nucleotides, the CDR3 is TGCAGCGCACAACGCGGACAGGGCCAATCTTTCTTT.

This clonotype appeared a few times. The chain joins TRBV20-1 to TRBJ2-7; D is uncertain. The V gene's germline CDR1 is DFQATT and CDR2 SNEGSKA (reference sequence). V lost 5 bases to trimming and J lost 6 bases, with 14 bases between them. The CDR3 has 12 amino acids. CDR3 bases: TGCAGTGCTCCTAAAAGACATACCGAGCAGTACTTC. This encodes CSAPKRHTEQYF.

This clonotype was seen ten or more times. The J gene is TRBJ1-4, the V gene TRBV6-6; D unresolved. Trimming shortened V by 2 bases and J by 0 bases, and 7 bases separated the two germline ends. CDR1 and CDR2 (germline): MNHNY, SVGAGI (reference sequence). The CDR3 contains 15 residues. The CDR3 nucleotides are TGTGCCAGCAGTTACAACCGGGCAACTAATGAAAAACTGTTTTTT. This codes for CASSYNRATNEKLFF.

This clonotype was seen ten or more times. The junction shows a germline mismatch at one end, possibly a read error. This sequence joins TRBV7-2 and TRBJ1-1, with unresolved D. The CDR3 is made up of 14 amino acids. Germline loops: CDR1 SGHTA, CDR2 FQGNSA. This CDR3 is CASRLGALGTEAFF. In nucleotides, the CDR3 is TGTGCCAGCAGGTTAGGAGCTCTGGGGACTGAAGCTTTCTTT.

On this clonotype: At one boundary the junction diverges from the germline segment, which might be a read error. The rearrangement uses TRBV29-1 and TRBJ1-1; D remains unclear. Germline CDR1 SQVTM, CDR2 ANQGSEA. The CDR3 extends over 11 amino acids. The CDR3 DNA sequence: TGCATCGTTGCCCTGAACACTGAAGCTTTCTTT. Amino acid sequence: CIVALNTEAFF. Complete variable domain (other parts from reference TRBV29-1 and TRBJ1-1): SAVISQKPSRDICQRGTSLTIQCQVDSQVTMMFWYRQQPGQSLTLIATANQGSEATYESGFVIDKFPISRPNLTFSTLTVSNMSPEDSSIYLCIVALNTEAFFGQGTRLTVV.

There are many counts of this clonotype. The rearrangement joins TRBV12-3 or TRBV12-4 to TRBJ1-5, with D unresolved. Trimming shortened V by 3 bases and J by 7 bases, and 7 bases separated the two germline ends. This CDR3 comprises 12 residues. CDR3 bases: TGTGCCAGCAGTTTTGAGAAGCAGCCCCAGCATTTT. Amino acid sequence: CASSFEKQPQHF.

In its sample, this clonotype was seen many times. CDR3 amino acids: CASSSPGLAGSSYEQYF. CDR3 in DNA: TGTGCCAGCAGTTCTCCCGGACTAGCGGGGAGCTCCTACGAGCAGTACTTC. The genes are TRBV27 and TRBJ2-7; TRBD2 agrees at 12 bases. J was trimmed by 0 bases and V by 4 bases; bases with no gene match: 7. In germline, CDR1 is MNHEY, CDR2 SMNVEV (reference sequence). This CDR3 has 17 amino acids.

This clonotype was counted ten times or more. The V and J genes are TRBV20-1 and TRBJ2-1, with D uncertain. The CDR3 is made up of 14 amino acids. Germline CDR1 is DFQATT and CDR2 is SNEGSKA (reference sequence). Trimming pared 0 bases from V and 4 bases from J, leaving 10 bases between. The chain's CDR3 is CSAREAFGYNEQFF. The CDR3 region has the DNA TGCAGTGCTAGAGAGGCCTTCGGGTACAATGAGCAGTTCTTC.

In this sample, this clonotype turned up many times. The chain is built from TRBV18 and TRBJ1-2; tentative D call: TRBD1 (5 bases). This CDR3 contains 13 residues. Trimming removed 3 bases at V and 3 bases at J, with 8 bases between. Germline V gene lookup returns CDR1 KGHSH and CDR2 LQKENI. The CDR3 loop is CASSPRGDYGYTF. In DNA form, the CDR3 reads TGTGCCAGCTCACCTCGGGGGGACTATGGCTACACCTTC.

This clonotype appeared a few times. The rearrangement joins TRBV6-6 to TRBJ1-5, with 7 nucleotides matching TRBD1. The V and J ends lost 8 bases and 7 bases, in that order; junction bases with no gene match: 8. CDR1 is MNHNY and CDR2 is SVGAGI in the germline V gene (reference sequence). This CDR3 is built from 13 residues. Here the CDR3 reads CASVGGQSQPQHF. DNA for the CDR3: TGTGCCAGCGTAGGGGGACAGAGCCAGCCCCAGCATTTT.